This TCR beta chain was recovered during a study of radiation and T cells in renal cell carcinoma. From germline, CDR1 is MNHEY and CDR2 SVGAGI. This CDR3 has 16 residues. V lost 2 bases and J lost 4; bases outside the gene matches: 8. The time point: blood 4 weeks post-SBRT, at nephrectomy. Treatment of the sample: 15 Gy SBRT to primary tumor, nephrectomy 4 weeks later. Measured with immunoSEQ multiplex PCR; TCRdb has only the in-frame clones, and not every one. The table records roughly 92,000 clones, 75% to 85% of them present only once. The starting material was blood, obtained from a patient whose treatment included radiotherapy and nephrectomy. This chain joins TRBV6-5 and TRBJ2-7; 10 bases align to TRBD1. The clonotype originates from a man between 60 and 70 years old with renal cell carcinoma. Here the CDR3 reads CASSYNDRGLGYEQYF. DNA for the CDR3: TGTGCCAGCAGTTACAACGACAGGGGGCTAGGTTACGAGCAGTACTTC.